This TCR beta chain was sequenced during a study of CD8+CD57+ T cells in acquired aplastic anemia. Points from the study as a whole: Patients and controls had in common 25 to 35 CD8+ CDR3 sequences.

This clonotype is a singleton in its sample. The antigen is undetermined. Germline lookup yields CDR1 SGDLS and CDR2 YYNGEE. The CDR3 has 12 residues. Trimming left V 3 bases short and J 8 bases short, with 11 bases between. Patients sequenced had flow cytometry evidence of CD8+CD57+ cell expansion. Both TCR beta VDJ combination and CDR3 sequence profiling were carried out. Genomic DNA was the template for this profiling. One entry per CDR3 protein results from TCRdb running MiXCR on the reads. This sample has roughly 180,000 distinct CDR3 sequences; roughly 65% occur once, and the top ten carry roughly 42%.

The rearrangement joins TRBV9 to TRBJ1-2; D not resolved. Material for sequencing was sorted CD4+, CD8+, or CD8+CD57+ T cells (not recorded which) from PBMCs. The receptor was isolated from a human donor with aplastic anemia. Here the CDR3 reads CASSGEGKGYTF. The CDR3 nucleotides read TGTGCCAGCAGCGGCGAGGGCAAGGGCTACACCTTC.